Sequencing of this T cell receptor (beta chain) was carried out in a study of cytomegalovirus exposure and HLA in healthy donors (dated by TCRdb to about 2017). As for the study more broadly: An earlier analysis of 587 of the donors reported approximately 280 Gb of sequence data and some 110 million unique TCR beta sequences obtained from 180 million or so T cells. The number of donors typed differed by locus, with 629-630 for A, B, C, DRB1 and DQB1, more than 500 for DQA1, 600 to 610 for DPA1, and approximately 470 for DPB1. Of the roughly 410 genotyped donors, over 80% were placed in the genetic ancestry cluster associated with self-reported Caucasian donors. Along with the roughly 670-subject first cohort, a separate validation cohort of 120 different subjects was used. Using immunosequencing, the study profiled T cell repertoires from approximately 700 subjects and related those repertoires to cytomegalovirus serostatus. To study patterns of TCR occurrence, a later analysis re-analyzed previously published TCR beta repertoires from 650 to 750 donors and added high-resolution HLA genotyping. Among around 400 genotyped donors of the cohort, an average of about 240,000 unique TCR beta nucleotide sequences was sequenced per donor, of which 15% to 20% were non-productive. Alongside the repertoire data, information on donor age, sex, ethnicity and CMV serostatus was compiled. In an earlier analysis of over 550 of the donors, high-throughput TCR beta sequencing was used to judge whether each TCR beta V gene segment behaved as functional or pseudogenic. All discovery cohort repertoires had been generated on a single sequencing platform. The aim of the study was to test whether cataloging public T cell receptors could identify signatures of past pathogen exposure. Genome-wide SNP genotypes for about 65% of the 666 donors were used in a later genetic analysis, which treated that subset as a discovery cohort. Rather than drawing on any new phenotypic data, the later analysis identified candidate immune exposures from TCR beta sequences and the way those sequences occurred across donors. Both class I and class II loci were covered by HLA typing, at four-digit resolution. High-throughput TCR immunosequencing, statistical association of individual TCRs with disease status, and machine learning were combined to predict cytomegalovirus infection status. Approximately 310 gigabases of sequencing data and some 85 million unique TCR sequences were included in an early release covering roughly 700 HLA-typed donors. Because of strong linkage in the cohort, five DR-DQ haplotypes were treated as single units for association and clustering. Findings and caveats that apply to the study as a whole: The 87-base-pair reads could not distinguish some IMGT-functional V segments, including TRBV6-2 and TRBV6-3, so those segments were excluded. A later genetic analysis reported fewer N-insertions in productive TCRs among donors in an Asian-associated ancestry cluster than the roughly 670-donor mean. Because counts were too low, seventeen rarely observed V segments, including chromosome 9 orphons, were left out of the earlier analysis of 587 of the donors. In a later analysis, TCR association rates were found to vary across HLA loci, with the most associated TCRs seen for DRB1 alleles and the fewest for HLA-C alleles. When HLA alleles, especially DR and DQ, strongly co-occurred, attributing TCR associations to individual alleles was difficult. A cluster of highly shared sequence variants was judged likely to represent a technical artifact of the sequencing pipeline. HLA typing was unavailable for some donors at each locus, so association tests used only the typed subset. A further reported finding was that TCR beta sequences accurately predicted the HLA-A and HLA-B alleles for most subjects in the first cohort. In this cohort, only TCR beta chains were sequenced, and detectable features were limited by the absence of alpha or paired-chain data. Immune exposure information for the cohort was limited to CMV serostatus. Sequencing depth was assumed to be roughly uniform across donors in the presence/absence analyses, though that assumption may not hold. An earlier analysis of some 590 of the donors showed that most TCR beta V segments appeared in productive rearrangements either about 87% or about 30% of the time, which broadly matched IMGT annotations. A later analysis associated 17,000 or so TCR beta sequences with specific HLA alleles at a false discovery rate of 0.05. According to a later analysis, most CMV-associated TCR beta chains appeared to be HLA-restricted, and the HLA associations seemed to be driven largely by CMV exposure. Linkage disequilibrium might explain the correlated functional status among segregating V segments, but an unknown experimental factor could not be excluded. In the study, 150 to 200 TCR beta chains were listed as associated with cytomegalovirus. In both the original and validation cohorts, the classifier was reported to diagnose cytomegalovirus status with high specificity and sensitivity. The authors suggested that the approach could potentially be extended to other disease states and immunological phenotypes. Compared with equally common non-associated chains, HLA-associated TCR beta chains in a later analysis were more clonally expanded and had lower generation probabilities. In vitro tests confirmed that a few of the cytomegalovirus-associated TCR beta chains recognize cytomegalovirus antigens. In a later analysis, several top co-occurrence clusters were reported to appear linked to parvovirus B19, influenza, CMV and Epstein-Barr virus. In a later genetic analysis, a missense DCLRE1C variant was associated with V-gene and J-gene trimming of TCR beta chains, and the association was replicated in an independent cohort. While some public TCRs were present in many individuals, most TCR sequences turned up only very rarely across donors.

The cohort comprised more than 550 healthy bone marrow donors. At the time of sampling, every cohort member was nominally healthy, though immune exposures that went unrecorded were likely present. The donor tested CMV seronegative and was one of the 352 seronegative cohort members. Each donor provided a peripheral blood sample, and peripheral blood mononuclear cells were used for TCR beta sequencing. The Qiagen DNeasy Blood Extraction Kit was used to extract genomic DNA from the blood cell samples. Library preparation employed the immunoSEQ multiplex PCR assay. The multiplex PCR relied on a mix of 60 forward primers for TCR Vbeta segments and 13 reverse primers for TCR Jbeta segments. A multiplex PCR assay on genomic DNA amplified the CDR3 region of rearranged TCR beta genes. The amplified TCR beta libraries were sequenced on the Illumina HiSeq System as 87-base-pair reads. In the authors' own workflow: A later analysis counted some 80 million unique TCR beta chains across the 550 to 700 repertoires, and 10 million to 12 million of these chains were shared by at least two donors. Raw reads were error-corrected and collapsed into unique sequences with a nearest-neighbor algorithm that merged closely related sequences to remove PCR and sequencing errors. To assign V, D and J gene segments, CDR3 sequences were aligned to IMGT reference sequences. For a sequence to be retained, at least a six-nucleotide match to both a V gene segment and a J gene segment was required. A rearrangement was called productive if the CDR3 had no stop codons and remained in frame with V and J, and every other rearrangement was called non-productive. Following IMGT convention, CDR3 was defined as the stretch from the second conserved V-encoded cysteine to the conserved J-encoded phenylalanine. Sequences without an unambiguous match to a single V gene segment were excluded from the earlier analysis of several hundred of the donors. In an earlier analysis of approximately 590 of the donors, a V segment was called functional when productive rearrangements were above 56.7%, and segregating when the standard deviation between donors exceeded 5%. A statistical classification framework was built for diagnosing cytomegalovirus status from the catalog of TCR beta chain sequences. A later analysis assigned V and J genes by comparing TCR nucleotide sequences with IMGT/GENE-DB human TR gene sequences. A later analysis assigned CDR3 sequences and most-parsimonious VDJ recombination scenarios with the TCRdist pipeline. In a later analysis, every TCR beta chain was defined by the combination of its CDR3 amino acid sequence and its V-gene family, and reads without a unique V-gene family were dropped. A later analysis removed 592 highly shared, low-generation-probability nucleotide sequences to deal with suspected cross-contamination and a sequencing artifact. A later analysis calculated a clonal expansion index for each public chain from normalized within-repertoire ranks of inferred template counts. A later analysis computed generation probabilities with a VDJ recombination model fitted to out-of-frame rearrangements, and checked the results against IGoR. A later analysis scored TCR-TCR, TCR-HLA and TCR-CMV co-occurrence with hypergeometric tests, applying a repertoire-size bias correction to TCR pairs. A later analysis estimated false discovery rates by permuting HLA or CMV assignments 20 times. A later analysis grouped co-occurring TCRs with DBSCAN, adding TCRdist sequence similarity when clustering within HLA-allele-positive subsets. Repertoires with fewer than 30,000 or more than 120,000 public chains were left out of co-occurrence clustering, as were roughly five repertoires with anomalous nucleotide sharing. TCRdb provides this immuneACCESS table in a form limited to in-frame rearrangements. Some clones are lacking; in checked studies, under half of them reflect an unresolved V gene, and why the rest are absent is not known. V, J and clone size were drawn from that table, and D and trimming were deduced from the DNA. The sample table holds about 150,000 clones, of which roughly 62% were seen once. The ten top clones hold around 1.8% of the sample.

This clone has just a few counts. What this receptor recognizes is not known. No qualities accompany the bases; no much larger clone lies one base away. Trimming leaves V shorter by 5 bases and J shorter by 4 bases, with the junction holding 11 bases beyond the gene matches. From cysteine to phenylalanine, the CDR3 is 16 amino acids long. The sequence is cut down to CDR3 DNA, 48 bases in frame from base 1. From the germline V gene, CDR1 is SGHTA and CDR2 is FQGTGA. The chain is made from TRBV7-3 and TRBJ2-3; 8 nucleotides in the junction match TRBD2. This sequence originates from a male donor in good health and CMV-seronegative. The source material was PBMCs. The nucleotides are TGTGCCAGCAGCCGGGGGGTGACTAGCGTCCCAGATACGCAGTATTTT. It encodes CASSRGVTSVPDTQYF.